This TCR beta chain originates from a study of PD-1 blockade in classical Hodgkin lymphoma. Findings and caveats of the study: Individuals initiating nivolumab under 1 year after ASCT were excluded. Patients with a complete response exhibited baseline diversity comparable to newly diagnosed patients.

The CDR3 totals 14 residues. After removal of 4 bases from V and 3 bases from J, the junction contained 3 bases not matched to a gene. CDR1 and CDR2 from the germline V gene are SGHKS and YYEKEE (reference sequence). In its sample, this clone is medium-sized. Its cognate antigen is unknown. TCRdb's copy holds only in-frame clones and misses some; the assay was immunoSEQ multiplex PCR. The table shows about 24,000 clones, with approximately 70% occurring only once. Specified time point: cycle 4 day 1 (C4D1), after around six weeks of nivolumab. After autologous stem cell transplantation all patients relapsed, and prior brentuximab vedotin exposure differed between cohorts. Reported best responses ranged across complete response, partial response or progressive disease.

This chain uses TRBV5-5 with TRBJ1-5; 8 bases are a match to TRBD1. The receptor was derived from a human donor with classical Hodgkin lymphoma. Here the sequenced sample was peripheral blood mononuclear cells (PBMCs), taken before the fourth cycle of nivolumab. CDR3 DNA sequence: TGTGCCAGCAGCCGGGGACAGGTCAATCAGCCCCAGCATTTT. It codes for CASSRGQVNQPQHF.